The entry below describes one TCR beta chain. This receptor's antigen is unknown. No base quality information exists; no much larger clone differs at one position. The data stem from a study of response to subunit inactivated influenza vaccine listed by TCRdb under 2018. Regarding the complete study: Deep quantitative T cell receptor repertoire profiling was used in the study to track responses to a trivalent subunit inactivated influenza vaccine. What the work shows at the level of the full study, not this receptor alone: According to the authors, only a limited number of new T cells may be recruited by each seasonal influenza vaccination.

Here V drops 1 base and J drops 4 bases, and the junction holds 2 bases not matched to any gene. There are 14 amino acids in the CDR3, from cysteine to phenylalanine inclusive. CDR3 DNA only is kept here, 42 bases in frame from base 1. Based on the germline V gene (reference sequence), the CDR1 and CDR2 sequences are LGHDT and YNNKEL. The method was RT-PCR. The listed sequencing device is Illumina HiSeq 2500. TCRdb reanalyzed the raw reads on its own, using fastp at Q25 for trimming and MiXCR for clone calling, and kept in-frame beta chains. Rows are unified per CDR3 protein, each entry keeping the most common DNA and genes. Recorded for this sample are about 650,000 distinct CDR3 sequences; about 15% of them occurred a single time. The ten largest clones capture about 7.4% of the sample.

Rearrangement joined TRBV3-1 to TRBJ2-5; 8 central bases correspond to TRBD1. The sample was PBMCs from blood, taken approximately 15 days before vaccination. The clonotype comes from a man between 45 and 60 years old who received an inactivated influenza vaccine. Donor details come from another sample of the same person, matched by shared clones. The CDR3 protein: CASSQATGVETQYF. The sequenced DNA: TGTGCCAGCAGCCAAGCGACAGGGGTAGAGACCCAGTACTTC.